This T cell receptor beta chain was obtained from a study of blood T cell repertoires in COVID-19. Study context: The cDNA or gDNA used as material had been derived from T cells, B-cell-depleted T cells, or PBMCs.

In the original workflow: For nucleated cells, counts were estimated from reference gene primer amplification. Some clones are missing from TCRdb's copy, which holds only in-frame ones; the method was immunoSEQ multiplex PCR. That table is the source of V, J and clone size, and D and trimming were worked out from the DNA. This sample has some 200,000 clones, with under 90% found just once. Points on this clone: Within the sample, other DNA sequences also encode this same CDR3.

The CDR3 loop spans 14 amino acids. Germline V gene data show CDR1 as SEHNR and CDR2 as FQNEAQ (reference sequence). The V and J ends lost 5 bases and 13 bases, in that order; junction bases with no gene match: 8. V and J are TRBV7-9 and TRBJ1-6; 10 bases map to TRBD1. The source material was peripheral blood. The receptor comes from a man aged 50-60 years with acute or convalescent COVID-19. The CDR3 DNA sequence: TGTGCCAGCAGCACCCCGGGACAGGGGTCGCCCCTCCACTTT. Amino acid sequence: CASSTPGQGSPLHF. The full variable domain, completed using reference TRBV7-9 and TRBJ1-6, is DTGVSQNPRHKITKRGQNVTFRCDPISEHNRLYWYRQTLGQGPEFLTYFQNEAQLEKSRLLSDRFSAERPKGSFSTLEIQRTEQGDSAMYLCASSTPGQGSPLHFGNGTRLTVT.